Listed below are T cell receptor beta chains from one sample, sequenced in a study of T cells in Graves' hyperthyroidism and ophthalmopathy. Using its own MiXCR run on the multiplex PCR reads, TCRdb lists one record per CDR3 protein. The data show 300,000 to 500,000 distinct CDR3 sequences, 11% to 15% seen once. The sequenced sample consisted of blood. Receptors were obtained from a man aged 50 to 60 with Graves' ophthalmopathy. Both conserved end residues are part of each CDR3. D genes are given only for firm matches. For some rows the clone size is stated as once, few or many, or as a class when expanded; others skip it.

TRBV13	-	many	TRBJ2-5	TGTGCCAGCAGCCCCCCCCGTCGGGAGACCCAGTACTTC	CASSPPRRETQYF
TRBV20-1	-	many	TRBJ2-1	TGCAGTGCTAGAGTCAGAGGAGGTCGGAGCTACAATGAGCAGTTCTTC	CSARVRGGRSYNEQFF
TRBV11-3	-	many	TRBJ2-1	TGTGCCAGCAGCTTAGATCAGGATGAGCAGTTCTTC	CASSLDQDEQFF
TRBV7-2	TRBD2	many	TRBJ2-1	TGTGCCAGCAGCTCCACTAGGCTAGCGGGGTCCCTCGAGCAGTTCTTC	CASSSTRLAGSLEQFF
TRBV6-1	-	few	TRBJ1-2	TGTGCCAGCAGTCGGTCGGGGGATGGCTACACCTTC	CASSRSGDGYTF
TRBV12-3/TRBV12-4	-	-	TRBJ1-1	TGTGCCAGCAGTCCCCTCGAGGCAGCAGTCGTCACTGAAGCTTTCTTT	CASSPLEAAVVTEAFF
TRBV12-3/TRBV12-4	TRBD1	-	TRBJ1-5	TGTGCCAGCAGCGACAGGGGATCAAGTCAGCCCCAGCATTTT	CASSDRGSSQPQHF
TRBV3-1	-	many	TRBJ2-7	TGTGCCAGCAGCCGAGACACCAGGGTCTCCTACGAGCAGTACTTC	CASSRDTRVSYEQYF
TRBV11-2	-	-	TRBJ2-1	TGTGCCAGCAGCTTAGATAAAGGGTCACACAATGAGCAGTTCTTC	CASSLDKGSHNEQFF
TRBV6-1	TRBD1	few	TRBJ2-4	TGTGCCAGCTACGACAGGGCCGCGGCCAAAAACATTCAGTACTTC	CASYDRAAAKNIQYF
TRBV6-2/TRBV6-3	TRBD2	many	TRBJ2-7	TGTGCCAGCAGTTACCAAATAGGACTAGCGGGAGACCCGTGGCAGTACTTC	CASSYQIGLAGDPWQYF
TRBV24-1	-	-	TRBJ2-5	TGTGCCACCAGGAGGACAGAGCAAGAGACCCAGTACTTC	CATRRTEQETQYF
TRBV30	TRBD1	many	TRBJ1-2	TGTGCCTGGAGTGTTCGGGACAGTCACTATGGCTACACCTTC	CAWSVRDSHYGYTF
TRBV19	TRBD2	-	TRBJ2-1	TGTGCCAGTAGTGCCCTCCGTCGGGGCGGGAGTCCTCTCAATGAGCAGTTCTTC	CASSALRRGGSPLNEQFF
TRBV25-1	-	-	TRBJ2-7	TGTGCCAGCACCCGAGTAGGGGCATACGAGCAGTACTTC	CASTRVGAYEQYF
TRBV28	-	-	TRBJ2-2	TGTGCCAGCAGTTTACCAGAAGGCGGGGAGCTGTTTTTT	CASSLPEGGELFF
TRBV7-9	TRBD2	many	TRBJ2-1	TGTGCCAGCAGCTTAGTTGCGGGAGCATATGAGCAGTTCTTC	CASSLVAGAYEQFF
TRBV20-1	TRBD2	few	TRBJ2-1	TGCAATGCTGTAAAGACTAGCTCCAATGAGCGGTTCTTC	CNAVKTSSNERFF
TRBV7-2	-	few	TRBJ1-2	TGTGCCAGCAGCTTAGCCCGGGGGCGAATGAACTATGGCTACACCTTC	CASSLARGRMNYGYTF
TRBV7-2	-	-	TRBJ1-1	TGTGCCAGCAGCAAAGCCGCGGGGATTATGAACACTGAAGCTTTCTTT	CASSKAAGIMNTEAFF
TRBV20-1	TRBD2	many	TRBJ2-5	TGCAGTGCTAGACGGACTAGCGGGAGGGGTATCCAAGAGACCCAGTACTTC	CSARRTSGRGIQETQYF
TRBV25-1	-	-	TRBJ2-7	TGTGCCAGCAGTGAGGGTAGCGCCTACGAGCAGTACTTC	CASSEGSAYEQYF
TRBV3-1	-	-	TRBJ2-6	TGTGCCAACAGCCCGCCTGGGGCCAACGTCCTGACTTTC	CANSPPGANVLTF
TRBV5-1	TRBD1	many	TRBJ2-1	TGCGCCAGCAGCTTGGCTGGGACAGGTTCTTACAATGAGCAGTTCTTC	CASSLAGTGSYNEQFF
TRBV7-9	-	-	TRBJ2-4	TGTGCCAGCAGCTTATTAGGGCAGACAGGGAGGGAAAACATTCAGTACTTC	CASSLLGQTGRENIQYF
TRBV20-1	-	few	TRBJ2-2	TGCAGTGCTAGCCTCCCGAACACCGGGGAGCTGTTTTTT	CSASLPNTGELFF
TRBV29-1	-	-	TRBJ1-1	TGCAGCGTTGGATTGGACAGATGGAACACTGAAGCTTTCTTT	CSVGLDRWNTEAFF
TRBV6-1	-	many	TRBJ1-2	TGTGCCAGCATCGGAAGGGACGGAGGTGGCTACACCTTC	CASIGRDGGGYTF
TRBV7-9	-	many	TRBJ2-1	TGTGCCAGCAGCTTAGAAGCCGGGAGCAATGAGCAGTTCTTC	CASSLEAGSNEQFF
TRBV6-1	-	many	TRBJ2-7	TGTGCCAGCAGTACATCGGGAACCTCCTACGAGCAGTACTTC	CASSTSGTSYEQYF
TRBV20-1	-	many	TRBJ2-7	TGCAGTGCTAGAGGCGGGACGAGAGGTGGCGAGCAGTACTTC	CSARGGTRGGEQYF
TRBV3-1	TRBD1	many	TRBJ1-5	TGTGCCAGCAGCCTCGGGGACAGGGGCAACAATCAGCCCCAGCATTTT	CASSLGDRGNNQPQHF